This T cell receptor (beta chain) derives from a study of blood T cell repertoires in COVID-19. V lost 1 base, J lost 11 bases, and 5 bases stayed unmatched. The CDR3 is 13 amino acids. Germline loops: CDR1 MNHEY, CDR2 SMNVEV (reference sequence). Sequencing used immunoSEQ multiplex PCR; TCRdb keeps in-frame clones, though not all of them. This sample has 200,000 to 250,000 clones, with roughly 80% found just once. The sequenced sample was peripheral blood. The V gene is TRBV27, the J gene TRBJ2-3; 8 positions match TRBD1. The origin of this receptor is a young woman with acute or convalescent COVID-19. CDR3 sequence reads: CASSLYSGTGQYF. The CDR3 coding sequence is TGTGCCAGCAGTTTATACTCCGGGACAGGGCAGTATTTT.